Below are 22 T cell receptor beta chains sequenced from a single sample in a study of cytomegalovirus exposure and HLA in healthy donors. The data were produced by immunoSEQ multiplex PCR, yet TCRdb's version contains in-frame clones alone and is incomplete. The table shows about 72,000 clones, with 85% to 95% occurring only once. The sample comprised PBMCs. These receptor sequences come from a woman aged 18-29 years in good health and CMV-seropositive.

This clone was recorded once. V gene TRBV5-1 combines with J gene TRBJ2-1; 7 positions match TRBD2. Germline-derived CDR1 and CDR2 are SGHRS and YFSETQ. The CDR3 has 16 amino acids. V trimming: 0 bases; J trimming: 8 bases; junction bases outside the gene matches: 11. The DNA for the CDR3 is TGCGCCAGCAGCTTGGCCAATCCAGCGGGATCGGATGAGCAGTTCTTC. This gives the protein CASSLANPAGSDEQFF.

The CDR3 spells CAWQTDNYEQYF. The CDR3 nucleotides are TGTGCCTGGCAGACAGATAACTACGAGCAGTACTTC. The chain links TRBV30 to TRBJ2-7, with D maybe TRBD1 (5 bases). V was clipped by 5 bases and J by 3 bases, with 11 bases between them. The germline CDR1 and CDR2 sequences are GTSNPN and SVGIG (reference sequence). This CDR3 has 12 residues.

The chain joins TRBV30 to TRBJ2-5; 8 bases agree with TRBD2. V was clipped by 2 bases and J by 1 base; unmatched bases: 6. Germline CDR1 and CDR2: GTSNPN and SVGIG (reference sequence). This CDR3 spans 15 amino acids. CDR3 sequence (DNA): TGTGCCTGGAGTATAGGCGGGAGGACCCAAGAGACCCAGTACTTC. Amino acids: CAWSIGGRTQETQYF.

The chain has TRBV5-5 and TRBJ2-1, with TRBD1 matching over 7 bases. Germline assignment: CDR1 SGHKS and CDR2 YYEKEE (reference sequence). The CDR3 length is 15 residues. V dropped 0 bases and J dropped 4; count of bases not matched to a gene: 4. CDR3 in DNA: TGTGCCAGCAGCTTGGTAAGACAGGGTTACAATGAGCAGTTCTTC. This gives the protein CASSLVRQGYNEQFF.

The chain couples TRBV4-3 to TRBJ2-7; 8 nucleotides match TRBD1. The CDR3 runs 15 residues. V was pared by 0 bases and J by 3 bases, with 4 bases of the junction left unmatched. The germline gives CDR1 LGHNA, CDR2 YSLEER. The CDR3 loop is CASSQELGQGYEQYF. The DNA of the CDR3 is TGCGCCAGCAGCCAAGAGCTAGGACAGGGCTACGAGCAGTACTTC.

The rearrangement uses TRBV5-1 and TRBJ2-3; D may be TRBD1 (5 bases). The CDR3 loop spans 15 amino acids. Germline-derived CDR1 and CDR2 are SGHRS and YFSETQ. CDR3: CGSRPTGLSTDTQYF. The CDR3 coding sequence is TGCGGGTCGCGCCCCACAGGCCTTAGCACAGATACGCAGTATTTT.

This clone was counted once. The chain recombines TRBV9 with TRBJ2-6, with D possibly TRBD1 on 6 matching bases. The CDR3 is made up of 19 amino acids. Germline values: CDR1 SGDLS, CDR2 YYNGEE. V lost 0 bases and J 3 bases, leaving 19 bases between the germline ends. CDR3 loop: CASSVGVDSHPRGANVLTF. Here the CDR3 DNA reads TGTGCCAGCAGCGTAGGGGTGGACAGCCATCCTCGTGGGGCCAACGTCCTGACTTTC.

This chain links TRBV19 with TRBJ1-4; D uncertain. Per germline, CDR1 LNHDA and CDR2 SQIVND (reference sequence). Trimming took 5 bases from V and 14 from J, leaving 12 bases between them. The CDR3 has 11 amino acids. The CDR3 DNA reads TGTGCCAGTAGTGAGCACAGTAAGCTGTTTTTT. It yields the protein CASSEHSKLFF.

The chain combines TRBV7-2 with TRBJ2-7; TRBD1 agrees at 9 bases. After removal of 5 bases from V and 6 bases from J, the junction contained 2 bases not matched to a gene. The CDR3 totals 12 residues. Germline CDR1 SGHTA, CDR2 FQGNSA. CDR3 nucleotides: TGTGCCAGCAGCATGACAGGGGGCGAGCAGTACTTC. It yields the protein CASSMTGGEQYF.

The J gene is TRBJ2-2, the V gene TRBV10-2; tentative D call: TRBD1 (6 bases). The CDR3 is 15 residues long. Germline-derived CDR1 and CDR2 are WSHSY and SAAADI. V gave up 3 bases and J gave up 4 bases, with 12 bases separating them. The CDR3 coding sequence is TGCGCCAGCAGTGAATTTCAGGGGACCACCGGGGAGCTGTTTTTT. Translating gives CASSEFQGTTGELFF.

This chain links TRBV19 with TRBJ2-1; 8 positions agree with TRBD2. The V segment lost 5 bases and the J segment 6 bases; nucleotides outside the gene matches: 6. This CDR3 is 14 amino acids long. Germline CDR1 LNHDA, CDR2 SQIVND (reference sequence). CDR3: CASSVSSGPNEQFF. CDR3 DNA: TGTGCCAGTAGTGTTTCTAGCGGGCCCAATGAGCAGTTCTTC.

This clone was picked up one time. J is TRBJ2-1 and V is TRBV7-3; 7 positions match TRBD2. This CDR3 region has 14 residues. Trimming took 1 base from V and 7 from J; bases not matched to a gene: 4. Germline V gene sequence: CDR1 SGHTA, CDR2 FQGTGA. CDR3 nucleotides: TGTGCCAGCAGCTTAAATTCCGGGAGGAATGAGCAGTTCTTC. It codes for CASSLNSGRNEQFF.

The V gene is TRBV7-6, the J gene TRBJ1-1, with TRBD1 matching 9 bases. Germline V gene sequence: CDR1 SGHVS, CDR2 FNYEAQ. V lost 4 bases to trimming and J lost 5 bases; unmatched junction nucleotides: 5. This CDR3 is built from 14 residues. The CDR3 DNA is TGTGCCAGCAGCTCACAGGGGGCAGGGACTGAAGCTTTCTTT. Translated, it gives CASSSQGAGTEAFF. Full variable domain (rest looked up from reference TRBV7-6 and TRBJ1-1): GAGVSQSPRYKVTKRGQDVALRCDPISGHVSLYWYRQALGQGPEFLTYFNYEAQQDKSGLPNDRFSAERPEGSISTLTIQRTEQRDSAMYRCASSSQGAGTEAFFGQGTRLTVV.

This sequence joins TRBV30 and TRBJ2-7; D possibly corresponds to TRBD1 (6 bases). CDR1 is GTSNPN and CDR2 is SVGIG in the germline V gene (reference sequence). Trimming removed 5 bases from V and 2 bases from J, with 16 bases in between. CDR3 length: 14 amino acids. CDR3 sequence reads: CAWGTGWATYEQYF. CDR3 sequence (DNA): TGTGCCTGGGGCACAGGGTGGGCAACCTACGAGCAGTACTTC.

The chain combines TRBV25-1 with TRBJ2-1, with D possibly matching TRBD2 (6 bases). Deletions cut 6 bases from V and 0 bases from J, with 6 bases between. This CDR3 region has 13 residues. CDR1 and CDR2 from the germline V gene are MGHDK and SYGVNS. CDR3 amino acids: CASREGSYNEQFF. Here the CDR3 DNA reads TGTGCCAGCAGGGAGGGCTCCTACAATGAGCAGTTCTTC. The entire variable domain, with the rest obtained from reference TRBV25-1 and TRBJ2-1, is as follows: EADIYQTPRYLVIGTGKKITLECSQTMGHDKMYWYQQDPGMELHLIHYSYGVNSTEKGDLSSESTVSRIRTEHFPLTLESARPSHTSQYLCASREGSYNEQFFGPGTRLTVL.

The chain is built from TRBV4-2 and TRBJ1-5; TRBD1 might be the D (5 bases). The germline CDR1 and CDR2 sequences are LGHNA and YNFKEQ. The ends were cut back, 0 bases at V and 6 bases at J, with 9 bases in the middle. This CDR3 spans 14 amino acids. The CDR3, as DNA: TGTGCCAGCAGCCAAGACAGGGAGGGTCAGCCCCAGCATTTT. Its protein product is CASSQDREGQPQHF.

This rearrangement joins TRBV5-8 to TRBJ2-7; TRBD2 matches at 10 bases. The V segment lost 7 bases and the J segment 5 bases; nucleotides outside the gene matches: 21. CDR1 and CDR2 (germline): SGHTS, YDEGEE. The CDR3 sequence is 18 residues long. The CDR3 reads CASPSKREGRAGAHEQYF. The CDR3 nucleotides read TGTGCCAGCCCCAGCAAGCGGGAGGGCCGTGCTGGGGCCCACGAGCAGTACTTC.

This chain connects TRBV19 to TRBJ2-3, with TRBD2 matching over 8 bases. With V trimmed by 0 bases and J by 0 bases, 5 bases remained unmatched. CDR1 and CDR2 (germline): LNHDA, SQIVND (reference sequence). The length of the CDR3 is 17 residues. CDR3 loop: CASSIEVKRGSTDTQYF. CDR3 nucleotide sequence: TGTGCCAGTAGTATAGAGGTCAAGCGGGGGAGCACAGATACGCAGTATTTT.

This sequence joins TRBV13 and TRBJ2-1; tentative D call: TRBD2 (7 bases). There are 17 residues in the CDR3. The V gene lost 5 bases and the J gene lost 0 bases, with 17 bases spanning the gap. Germline assignment: CDR1 PRHDT and CDR2 FYEKMQ (reference sequence). In DNA form, the CDR3 reads TGTGCCAGCAGCCTCTTCGGGGGCGGGGGCTCCTACAATGAGCAGTTCTTC. It encodes CASSLFGGGGSYNEQFF.

DNA of the CDR3: TGTGCCGCCCGGGACAGCCTCTATGGCTACACCTTC. As protein: CAARDSLYGYTF. The genes are TRBV27 and TRBJ1-2; 7 bases are a match to TRBD1. CDR3 size: 12 residues. CDR1 and CDR2 (germline): MNHEY, SMNVEV (reference sequence). V lost 11 bases to trimming and J lost 4 bases; unmatched junction nucleotides: 7.

The chain links TRBV27 to TRBJ1-2; perhaps TRBD1 as D (6 bases). Germline V lookup: CDR1 MNHEY, CDR2 SMNVEV (reference sequence). Between the trimmed V and J ends, which lost 5 bases and 5 bases, there was a span of 15 bases. The CDR3 runs to 14 residues. The CDR3 reads CASSRKGQQYGYTF. The CDR3 coding sequence is TGTGCCAGCAGTAGAAAAGGACAGCAGTATGGCTACACCTTC.

The rearrangement links TRBV5-6 to TRBJ2-5, with 11 bases aligning to TRBD2. Germline V gene sequence: CDR1 SGHDT, CDR2 YYEEEE. This CDR3 comprises 18 residues. With 4 bases clipped from V and 4 bases from J, the junction kept 15 bases outside the gene matches. For the CDR3, the DNA is TGTGCCAGCAGCCTCCGATCAACTAGCGGGGGTTTTAGAGAGACCCAGTACTTC. As protein: CASSLRSTSGGFRETQYF.